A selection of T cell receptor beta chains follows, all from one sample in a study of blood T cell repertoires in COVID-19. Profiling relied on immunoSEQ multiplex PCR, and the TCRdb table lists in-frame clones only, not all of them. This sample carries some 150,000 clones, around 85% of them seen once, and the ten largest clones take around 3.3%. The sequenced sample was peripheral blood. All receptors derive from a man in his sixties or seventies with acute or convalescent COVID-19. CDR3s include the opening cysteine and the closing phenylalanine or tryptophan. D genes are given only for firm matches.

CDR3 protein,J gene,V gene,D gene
CASSLITGSGELFF,TRBJ2-2,TRBV7-3,-
CASSSGTGRGNEQFF,TRBJ2-1,TRBV18,TRBD1
CASSLTAGGRETQYF,TRBJ2-5,TRBV27,TRBD2
CASSEVHGQSRIYGYTF,TRBJ1-2,TRBV6-1,-
CASSFSVGQGRNTIYF,TRBJ1-3,TRBV28,-
CASSLEGGLGEKLFF,TRBJ1-4,TRBV7-8,-
CAISEPGAVYEQYF,TRBJ2-7,TRBV10-3,-
CASRDRGLTDTQYF,TRBJ2-3,TRBV2,TRBD1
CASRIQIVNTEAFF,TRBJ1-1,TRBV19,-
CASSLAERASAGSEQFF,TRBJ2-1,TRBV5-4,-
CASSPEGTDTNEKLFF,TRBJ1-4,TRBV18,-
CASDRGFGNTIYF,TRBJ1-3,TRBV19,TRBD1
CASSVHRGGETQYF,TRBJ2-5,TRBV9,TRBD1
CASSPGLAGDRSYEQYF,TRBJ2-7,TRBV5-1,TRBD2
CASSQDGTGFNEQFF,TRBJ2-1,TRBV4-3,TRBD1
CASTSRGPVDTQYF,TRBJ2-3,TRBV27,-
CAWTLGRTSGSGEQFF,TRBJ2-1,TRBV30,TRBD2
CASSLTGQRGKAFF,TRBJ1-1,TRBV11-2,TRBD1
CATSREGGYEQYF,TRBJ2-7,TRBV15,-
CASSSPGGVRTDTQYF,TRBJ2-3,TRBV7-2,-
CASSLTQGPNTEAFF,TRBJ1-1,TRBV7-2,TRBD1
CASSLGGKQETQYF,TRBJ2-5,TRBV7-3,-
CASSEHSGDYNEQFF,TRBJ2-1,TRBV6-1,TRBD2
CASSLAGQGTQYF,TRBJ2-5,TRBV7-2,-
CASSQGTGGGYGYTF,TRBJ1-2,TRBV3-1/TRBV3-2,TRBD1
CASSKEGTGSNNEQFF,TRBJ2-1,TRBV21-1,-
CASSLGDRVIRGYTF,TRBJ1-2,TRBV5-5,TRBD1
CASSLAWGLNEKLFF,TRBJ1-4,TRBV11-2,-